These 24 T cell receptor beta chains were all obtained from the same sample, sequenced in a study of patients and donors after allogeneic stem cell transplantation. In TCRdb, the RT-PCR reads were re-called with MiXCR into one record per CDR3 protein. The table records approximately 31,000 distinct CDR3 sequences, 37% of them present only once. Material for sequencing was blood, either unsorted or a sorted T cell fraction (not recorded which). The source of these receptors is a human donor who was either an allogeneic HSCT recipient or a stem cell or donor lymphocyte infusion donor (not recorded which). It is not recorded whose cells these are; they may come from a transplant donor.

The rearrangement uses TRBV10-3 and TRBJ1-1; 7 bases are a match to TRBD1. Germline values: CDR1 ENHRY, CDR2 SYGVKD. After removal of 11 bases from V and 5 bases from J, the junction contained 11 bases not matched to a gene. The CDR3 contains 13 residues. The CDR3 is CASTGARVTEAFF. CDR3 nucleotide sequence: TGTGCCTCCACAGGGGCCCGGGTAACTGAAGCTTTCTTT.

This chain uses TRBV27 with TRBJ1-1; 10 nucleotides align to TRBD1. CDR3 length equals 12 residues. After removal of 4 bases from V and 8 bases from J, the junction contained 1 base not matched to a gene. Germline loops: CDR1 MNHEY, CDR2 SMNVEV (reference sequence). In DNA, the CDR3 is TGTGCCAGCAGTTGGGGACAGGGGGAAGCTTTCTTT. This translates into CASSWGQGEAFF.

This clonotype showed up just a few times. The chain combines TRBV18 with TRBJ1-3, with D uncertain. Germline-derived CDR1 and CDR2 are KGHSH and LQKENI. The CDR3 extends over 15 amino acids. V lost 3 bases to trimming and J lost 0 bases, with 9 bases between them. The CDR3 sequence: CASSPDGNSGNTIYF. CDR3 nucleotide sequence: TGTGCCAGCTCACCGGACGGAAACTCTGGAAACACCATATATTTT.

This clonotype was seen ten or more times. The chain employs TRBV5-1 and TRBJ1-2; D gene ambiguous. V was clipped by 0 bases and J by 8 bases, with 14 bases between them. The CDR3 spans 14 residues. Per germline, CDR1 SGHRS and CDR2 YFSETQ. The chain's CDR3 is CASSLDYNEEGYTF. The CDR3 DNA follows: TGCGCCAGCAGCTTGGATTACAATGAGGAGGGCTACACCTTC.

Only a few counts were recorded for this clonotype. The chain recombines TRBV24-1 with TRBJ2-1; 7 bases agree with TRBD1. Germline CDR1 reads KGHDR; CDR2 reads SFDVKD. The V segment lost 1 base and the J segment 2 bases; nucleotides outside the gene matches: 1. This CDR3 spans 15 amino acids. The CDR3 DNA reads TGTGCCACCAGTGATTTAGGGGGCGCCTACAATGAGCAGTTCTTC. It yields the protein CATSDLGGAYNEQFF.

The chain has TRBV4-2 and TRBJ2-3; 12 bases are shared with TRBD2. The junction had 3 bases not matched to a gene; V was cut back by 7 bases and J by 1 base. CDR1 and CDR2 (germline): LGHNA, YNFKEQ. The CDR3 totals 15 residues. Written as DNA, the CDR3 is TGTGCCAGCAAACGACTAGCGGGAGGCACAGATACGCAGTATTTT. This gives the protein CASKRLAGGTDTQYF.

This sequence joins TRBV6-6 and TRBJ1-5; no reliable D call. In germline, CDR1 is MNHNY, CDR2 SVGAGI (reference sequence). The length of the CDR3 is 17 residues. V dropped 2 bases and J dropped 2 bases, with 16 bases sitting between them. CDR3: CASSYTPQTTGNQPQHF. The CDR3 nucleotides read TGTGCCAGCAGTTACACCCCCCAGACGACTGGCAATCAGCCCCAGCATTTT.

The chain recombines TRBV20-1 with TRBJ2-7; 7 nucleotides match TRBD1. CDR1 is DFQATT and CDR2 is SNEGSKA in the germline V gene (reference sequence). The ends lost 1 base at V and 3 bases at J; junction bases unmatched: 3. The CDR3 has 13 residues. CDR3 in amino acids: CSARGQGDYEQYV. CDR3 DNA: TGCAGTGCTAGAGGGCAGGGGGACTACGAGCAGTACGTC.

This rearrangement joins TRBV11-2 to TRBJ2-1; 9 positions match TRBD2. Germline V gene data show CDR1 as SGHAT and CDR2 as FQNNGV. The CDR3 totals 16 residues. Unmatched junction bases numbered 9, after V lost 5 bases and J lost 4 bases. As DNA, the CDR3 is TGTGCCAGCAGCCACACGTGGCGGGAGGGATACAATGAGCAGTTCTTC. Translated: CASSHTWREGYNEQFF.

This clonotype was seen a single time. DNA for the CDR3: TGTGCCAGCAGTTCTGGGGGTGAGCAGTTCTTC. This encodes CASSSGGEQFF. This chain links TRBV12-3 or TRBV12-4 with TRBJ2-1; D is tentatively TRBD1 or TRBD2 (5 bases each). The germline V and J ends were trimmed by 4 bases and 9 bases, with 7 bases remaining between them. This CDR3 spans 11 amino acids.

This clonotype was seen only a few times. In DNA form, the CDR3 reads TGTGCCAGCAGTCCCAGGGATATTCAGCCCCAGCATTTT. This sequence encodes CASSPRDIQPQHF. The chain has TRBV12-3 or TRBV12-4 and TRBJ1-5; possible D gene TRBD1, 5 bases. This CDR3 region has 13 residues. Trimming took 5 bases from V and 6 from J, leaving 11 bases between them.

The rearrangement links TRBV4-2 to TRBJ2-1; D call uncertain. The CDR3 has 16 residues. V was shortened by 0 bases and J by 0 bases, with 9 bases between the two germline ends. CDR1 is LGHNA, CDR2 YNFKEQ, per germline. The CDR3 protein is CASSQEEPSSYNEQFF. CDR3 coding DNA: TGTGCCAGCAGCCAAGAAGAGCCTAGCTCCTACAATGAGCAGTTCTTC.

The gene calls are TRBV24-1 and TRBJ2-1, with D possibly matching TRBD1 (5 bases). The V end was cut by 3 bases, the J end by 8 bases, with 16 bases between. CDR1 and CDR2 (germline): KGHDR, SFDVKD. This CDR3 region has 15 residues. The CDR3 coding sequence is TGTGCCACCAGTGATGCCCGCGGCAGGGTCCATGAGCAGTTCTTC. Translation: CATSDARGRVHEQFF.

This chain links TRBV10-3 with TRBJ2-5; TRBD1 is a possible D gene (7 bases). CDR1 is ENHRY and CDR2 is SYGVKD in the germline V gene. The CDR3 is made up of 15 amino acids. V was clipped by 3 bases and J by 0 bases, with 11 bases between them. The CDR3 sequence: CAISDAGGYQETQYF. The CDR3 nucleotides are TGTGCCATCAGTGACGCAGGGGGGTACCAAGAGACCCAGTACTTC.

The CDR3 region is CASSQNNQPQHF. The CDR3 DNA sequence: TGTGCCAGCAGCCAAAACAATCAGCCCCAGCATTTT. The chain joins TRBV3-1 to TRBJ1-5; D not resolved. Between the trimmed V and J ends, which lost 2 bases and 3 bases, there was a span of 2 bases. Germline V gene data show CDR1 as LGHDT and CDR2 as YNNKEL (reference sequence). The CDR3 contains 12 residues. The entire variable domain, with the rest obtained from reference TRBV3-1 and TRBJ1-5, is as follows: DTAVSQTPKYLVTQMGNDKSIKCEQNLGHDTMYWYKQDSKKFLKIMFSYNNKELIINETVPNRFSPKSPDKAHLNLHINSLELGDSAVYFCASSQNNQPQHFGDGTRLSIL.

This chain uses TRBV5-1 with TRBJ1-1; a weak D match, TRBD1 (6 bases). Looked up from germline, CDR1 is SGHRS and CDR2 is YFSETQ. V was trimmed by 3 bases and J by 2 bases, leaving 11 bases between them. CDR3 length equals 14 residues. Here the CDR3 reads CASSWRTANTEAFF. The CDR3, as DNA: TGCGCCAGCAGCTGGAGGACAGCCAACACTGAAGCTTTCTTT.

This clonotype was picked up one time. This rearrangement joins TRBV20-1 to TRBJ2-3; D remains ambiguous. Deletions cut 2 bases from V and 0 bases from J, with 9 bases between. From germline, CDR1 is DFQATT and CDR2 SNEGSKA (reference sequence). The length of the CDR3 is 14 residues. DNA of the CDR3: TGCAGTGCTAGACCAGAGTCTAGCACAGATACGCAGTATTTT. Amino acid sequence: CSARPESSTDTQYF.

This clonotype has a handful of counts. The chain employs TRBV7-2 and TRBJ1-2; D unclear. Germline V gives CDR1 SGHTA, CDR2 FQGNSA. The CDR3 has 13 amino acids. CDR3 protein: CATSWRSNYGYTF. CDR3 nucleotide sequence: TGTGCTACGTCTTGGAGATCTAACTATGGCTACACCTTC. The variable domain in full, with the rest retrieved from reference TRBV7-2 and TRBJ1-2, is GAGVSQSPSNKVTEKGKDVELRCDPISGHTALYWYRQSLGQGLEFLIYFQGNSAPDKSGLPSDRFSAERTGGSVSTLTIQRTQQEDSAVYLCATSWRSNYGYTFGSGTRLTVV.

A few counts support this clonotype. The chain combines TRBV20-1 with TRBJ2-2; 8 bases map to TRBD2. The CDR3 extends over 13 amino acids. The germline V gene encodes CDR1 DFQATT and CDR2 SNEGSKA (reference sequence). V was pared by 4 bases and J by 4 bases, with 2 bases of the junction left unmatched. Here the CDR3 reads CSAKGLGTGELFF. In DNA, the CDR3 is TGCAGTGCTAAGGGACTAGGCACCGGGGAGCTGTTTTTT.

A single count supports this clonotype. CDR3 bases: TGCGCCAGCAGCCAAGATCCTACTAGCACAGATACGCAGTATTTT. Translated, it gives CASSQDPTSTDTQYF. The chain recombines TRBV4-3 with TRBJ2-3; D is unresolved. This CDR3 has 15 amino acids. The V end lost 0 bases, the J end lost 0 bases, and 7 bases lay between the germline ends. Germline CDR1 is LGHNA and CDR2 is YSLEER.

The chain combines TRBV7-9 with TRBJ2-7; 10 bases map to TRBD1. The CDR3 is 16 amino acids. V lost 7 bases and J lost 2; bases outside the gene matches: 11. Germline V gene data show CDR1 as SEHNR and CDR2 as FQNEAQ (reference sequence). The CDR3 coding sequence is TGTGCCAGCACCCCATACCTCGGGACAGGGGCCTACGAGCAGTACGTC. It yields the protein CASTPYLGTGAYEQYV.

This clonotype was recorded a few times. The CDR3 sequence: CAIRGQGGYGYTF. The CDR3 DNA reads TGTGCCATCAGGGGACAGGGAGGCTATGGCTACACCTTC. This rearrangement joins TRBV10-3 to TRBJ1-2, with TRBD1 matching 9 bases. The ends lost 6 bases at V and 4 bases at J; junction bases unmatched: 3. CDR1 and CDR2 (germline): ENHRY, SYGVKD. The CDR3 has 13 residues.

The genes are TRBV5-1 and TRBJ2-7; 7 nucleotides match TRBD1. The trim removed 4 bases at V and 2 bases at J, leaving 6 bases unmatched. From germline, CDR1 is SGHRS and CDR2 YFSETQ. The CDR3 covers 14 residues. The DNA of the CDR3 is TGCGCCAGCAGCACCCGACAGGGTGCCTACGAGCAGTACTTC. The encoded protein is CASSTRQGAYEQYF.

V gene TRBV5-1 combines with J gene TRBJ1-1; maybe TRBD1 (5 bases). This CDR3 contains 15 residues. Germline CDR1 SGHRS, CDR2 YFSETQ. V lost 5 bases, J lost 4 bases, and 18 bases lay in between. CDR3 DNA: TGCGCCAGCAGGTCGCAGGGCCCTAGCGTCACTGAAGCTTTCTTT. It codes for CASRSQGPSVTEAFF.